The 18 T cell receptor beta chains below come from one sample, sequenced in a study of CD8 T cells in Susac syndrome. Random hexamers primed reverse transcription of 0.5 to 1 ug RNA. TCRdb processed the immunoSEQ multiplex PCR reads anew with MiXCR; each CDR3 protein has one entry. The repertoire holds 400,000 or so distinct CDR3 sequences, with 75% to 90% as singletons. Sequencing input: CD8+ T cells from PBMCs. These receptor sequences come from a human donor with multiple sclerosis.

The V call is TRBV19, the J call TRBJ1-5, with D unclear. V was trimmed by 4 bases and J by 2 bases, leaving 12 bases between them. The CDR3 contains 15 residues. The germline V gene encodes CDR1 LNHDA and CDR2 SQIVND (reference sequence). CDR3 DNA sequence: TGTGCCAGTAGTAGAGTGGGGATGGGCAATCAGCCCCAGCATTTT. Amino acid sequence: CASSRVGMGNQPQHF.

The chain carries TRBV2 and TRBJ2-2; 7 bases map to TRBD2. The CDR3 runs 12 residues. CDR1 is SNHLY and CDR2 is FYNNEI in the germline V gene. The junction had 8 bases not matched to a gene; V was cut back by 10 bases and J by 9 bases. CDR3: CATLKSGRELFF. In nucleotides, the CDR3 is TGTGCCACCCTTAAAAGCGGGAGGGAGCTGTTTTTT.

The rearrangement links TRBV15 to TRBJ2-1; D may correspond to TRBD1 or TRBD2 (7 bases each). The CDR3 has 16 residues. Deletions cut 6 bases from V and 8 bases from J, with 23 bases between. Germline V lookup: CDR1 LNHNV, CDR2 YYDKDF (reference sequence). The chain's CDR3 is CATRGSVEGGGDEQFF. CDR3 sequence (DNA): TGTGCCACCAGGGGATCCGTAGAGGGAGGGGGCGATGAGCAGTTCTTC.

Written as DNA, the CDR3 is TGTGCCTGGACTAGCCCCACCGGGGAGCTGTTTTTT. Translation gives CAWTSPTGELFF. This chain links TRBV30 with TRBJ2-2; tentative D call: TRBD2 (5 bases). The V and J ends lost 4 bases and 4 bases respectively, with 7 bases between them. There are 12 residues in the CDR3. The germline V gene has CDR1 GTSNPN and CDR2 SVGIG (reference sequence).

This chain uses TRBV20-1 with TRBJ2-5; TRBD2 agrees at 7 bases. Germline V lookup: CDR1 DFQATT, CDR2 SNEGSKA (reference sequence). Germline trimming cut 3 bases from V and 2 bases from J; bases unmatched to any gene: 9. The CDR3 sequence is 15 residues long. The CDR3 sequence: CSARPRLAEQETQYF. CDR3 coding DNA: TGCAGTGCTAGGCCGCGGCTAGCGGAACAAGAGACCCAGTACTTC.

This clonotype was counted a few times. V and J are TRBV20-1 and TRBJ1-6, with D possibly matching TRBD1 (5 bases). V shed 0 bases and J shed 8 bases, with 14 bases lying between them. The CDR3 loop spans 15 amino acids. Germline CDR1 and CDR2: DFQATT and SNEGSKA (reference sequence). The CDR3 sequence: CSAREHPDKYSPLHF. The DNA of the CDR3 is TGCAGTGCTAGAGAGCACCCGGACAAGTATTCACCCCTCCACTTT.

This clonotype was counted a single time. The chain has TRBV2 and TRBJ2-2, with 8 bases aligning to TRBD2. Germline CDR1 and CDR2: SNHLY and FYNNEI. V gave up 3 bases and J gave up 1 base; unmatched junction bases: 1. This CDR3 has 15 residues. The CDR3 protein is CASSEGLVNTGELFF. CDR3 in DNA: TGTGCCAGCAGTGAGGGACTAGTGAACACCGGGGAGCTGTTTTTT.

The chain carries TRBV5-1 and TRBJ2-7, with D unresolved. Deletions cut 2 bases from V and 0 bases from J, with 15 bases between. The CDR3 extends over 16 amino acids. Looked up from germline, CDR1 is SGHRS and CDR2 is YFSETQ. CDR3 residues: CASSLSSGLSSYEQYF. In DNA form, the CDR3 reads TGCGCCAGCAGCTTATCGTCGGGCCTGAGCTCCTACGAGCAGTACTTC.

The sample holds one count of this clonotype. The chain combines TRBV5-1 with TRBJ1-1, with D possibly TRBD1 on 6 matching bases. The germline V and J ends were trimmed by 4 bases and 0 bases, with 19 bases remaining between them. Germline CDR1 SGHRS, CDR2 YFSETQ. This CDR3 contains 17 residues. Here the CDR3 reads CASSGEQGTIMNTEAFF. The CDR3 coding sequence is TGCGCCAGCAGCGGTGAACAGGGTACAATTATGAACACTGAAGCTTTCTTT.

This clonotype was counted once. The chain links TRBV29-1 to TRBJ1-2, with unresolved D. Germline CDR1 is SQVTM and CDR2 is ANQGSEA. CDR3 size: 10 residues. V was shortened by 4 bases and J by 2 bases, with 2 bases between the two germline ends. The CDR3 loop is CSVVNYGYTF. CDR3 in DNA: TGCAGCGTTGTGAACTATGGCTACACCTTC.

This clonotype was detected only a few times. The chain's CDR3 is CASSVGRSSYEQYF. The CDR3 coding sequence is TGTGCCAGCAGCGTGGGAAGGAGCTCCTACGAGCAGTACTTC. The rearrangement joins TRBV28 to TRBJ2-7; D is ambiguous. Trimming left V 6 bases short and J 0 bases short, with 12 bases between. Germline CDR1 reads MDHEN; CDR2 reads SYDVKM. This CDR3 comprises 14 residues.

CDR3: CASSLNRASTDTQYF. CDR3 nucleotides: TGTGCCAGCAGCTTAAACAGGGCCAGCACAGATACGCAGTATTTT. The V and J genes are TRBV7-9 and TRBJ2-3; the D gene is possibly TRBD1 (6 bases). Germline V CDR1 and CDR2: SEHNR, FQNEAQ (reference sequence). The V and J ends lost 2 bases and 0 bases respectively, with 9 bases between them. This CDR3 region has 15 residues.

The rearrangement uses TRBV4-1 and TRBJ1-4, with TRBD1 matching 7 bases. Germline values: CDR1 MGHRA, CDR2 YSYEKL. The CDR3 length is 15 residues. Unmatched junction bases numbered 11, after V lost 7 bases and J lost 6 bases. CDR3 loop: CASTQREGGYEKLFF. In DNA form, the CDR3 reads TGCGCCAGCACCCAGAGGGAAGGGGGCTATGAAAAACTGTTTTTT.

J is TRBJ1-1 and V is TRBV19; D is ambiguous. Germline lookup yields CDR1 LNHDA and CDR2 SQIVND (reference sequence). The germline V and J ends were trimmed by 1 base and 1 base, with 7 bases remaining between them. The CDR3 is made up of 14 amino acids. CDR3 sequence: CASSIGSENTEAFF. The CDR3 DNA follows: TGTGCCAGTAGTATAGGTTCAGAGAACACTGAAGCTTTCTTT.

The chain carries TRBV28 and TRBJ2-5; 8 bases fit TRBD1. The CDR3 is 16 residues long. Germline lookup yields CDR1 MDHEN and CDR2 SYDVKM. V shed 4 bases, J shed 2 bases, and the junction held 9 bases outside the gene matches. The CDR3 here is CASSSPGTGVQETQYF. As DNA, the CDR3 is TGTGCCAGCAGTTCCCCCGGGACAGGCGTACAAGAGACCCAGTACTTC.

CDR3 coding DNA: TGTGCCAGCAGTTTGAGCAGGGGGTATGAAAAACTGTTTTTT. It specifies CASSLSRGYEKLFF. The V gene is TRBV12-3 or TRBV12-4, the J gene TRBJ1-4; 7 bases line up with TRBD1. J gave up 6 bases and V 3 bases, and 4 bases lay outside the gene matches. The CDR3 contains 14 residues.

The chain is built from TRBV2 and TRBJ2-7; D possibly matches TRBD1 or TRBD2 (5 bases each). This CDR3 region has 13 residues. Germline V gene lookup returns CDR1 SNHLY and CDR2 FYNNEI. Trimming left V 8 bases short and J 8 bases short, with 19 bases between. CDR3 nucleotide sequence: TGTGCCAGCCTTTATTTTCTTCCGGGACAGCAGTACTTC. This codes for CASLYFLPGQQYF.

V usage is TRBV9 and J usage is TRBJ2-7; 10 nucleotides align to TRBD1. Germline lookup yields CDR1 SGDLS and CDR2 YYNGEE. The CDR3 loop spans 15 amino acids. V gave up 0 bases and J gave up 4 bases; unmatched junction bases: 4. The CDR3 is CASSVAEDRGYEQYF. The CDR3 DNA sequence: TGTGCCAGCAGCGTAGCTGAGGACAGGGGGTACGAGCAGTACTTC.